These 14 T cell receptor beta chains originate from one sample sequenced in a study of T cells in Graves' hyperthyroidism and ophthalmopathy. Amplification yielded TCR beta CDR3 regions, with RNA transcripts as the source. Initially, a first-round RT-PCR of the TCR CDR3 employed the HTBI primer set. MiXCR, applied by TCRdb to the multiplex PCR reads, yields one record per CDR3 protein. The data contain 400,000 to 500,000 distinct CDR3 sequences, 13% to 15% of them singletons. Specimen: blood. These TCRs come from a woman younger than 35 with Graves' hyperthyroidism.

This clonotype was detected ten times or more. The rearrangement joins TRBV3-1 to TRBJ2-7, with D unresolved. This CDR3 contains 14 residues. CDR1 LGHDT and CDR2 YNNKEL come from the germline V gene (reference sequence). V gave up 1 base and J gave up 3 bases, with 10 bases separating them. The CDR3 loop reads CASSQGAESYEQYF. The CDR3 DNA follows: TGTGCCAGCAGCCAAGGGGCGGAAAGCTACGAGCAGTACTTC.

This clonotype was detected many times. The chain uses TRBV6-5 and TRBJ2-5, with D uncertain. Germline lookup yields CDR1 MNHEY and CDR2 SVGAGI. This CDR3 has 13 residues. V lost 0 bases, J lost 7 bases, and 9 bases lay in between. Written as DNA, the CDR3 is TGTGCCAGCAGTTACTCTCGCTTAGGGACCCAGTACTTC. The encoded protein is CASSYSRLGTQYF.

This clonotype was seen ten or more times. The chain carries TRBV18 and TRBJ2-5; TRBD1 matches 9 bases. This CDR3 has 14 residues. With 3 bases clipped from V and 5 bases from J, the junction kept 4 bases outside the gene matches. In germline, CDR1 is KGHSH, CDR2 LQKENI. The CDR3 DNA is TGTGCCAGCTCACCGACAGGGGGTTTGGAGACCCAGTACTTC. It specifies CASSPTGGLETQYF. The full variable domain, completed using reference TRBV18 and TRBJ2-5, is NAGVMQNPRHLVRRRGQEARLRCSPMKGHSHVYWYRQLPEEGLKFMVYLQKENIIDESGMPKERFSAEFPKEGPSILRIQQVVRGDSAAYFCASSPTGGLETQYFGPGTRLLVL.

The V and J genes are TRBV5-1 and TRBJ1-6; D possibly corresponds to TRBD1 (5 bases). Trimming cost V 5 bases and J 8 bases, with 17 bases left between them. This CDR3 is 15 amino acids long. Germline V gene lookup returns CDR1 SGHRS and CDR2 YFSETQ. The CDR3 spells CASSGTGWGDSPLHF. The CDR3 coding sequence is TGCGCCAGCAGTGGTACAGGATGGGGTGATTCACCCCTCCACTTT. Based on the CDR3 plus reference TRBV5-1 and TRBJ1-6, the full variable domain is KAGVTQTPRYLIKTRGQQVTLSCSPISGHRSVSWYQQTPGQGLQFLFEYFSETQRNKGNFPGRFSGRQFSNSRSEMNVSTLELGDSALYLCASSGTGWGDSPLHFGNGTRLTVT.

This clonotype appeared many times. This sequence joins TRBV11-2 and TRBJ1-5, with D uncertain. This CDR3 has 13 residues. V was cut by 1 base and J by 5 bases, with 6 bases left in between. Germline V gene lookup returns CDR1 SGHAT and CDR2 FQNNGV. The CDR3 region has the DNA TGTGCCAGCAGCTTAGGAGAAGATCAGCCCCAGCATTTT. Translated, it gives CASSLGEDQPQHF.

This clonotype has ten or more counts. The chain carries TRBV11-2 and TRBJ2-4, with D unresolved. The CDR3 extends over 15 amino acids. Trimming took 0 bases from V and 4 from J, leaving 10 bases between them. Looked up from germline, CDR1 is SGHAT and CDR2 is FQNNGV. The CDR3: CASSLESLAKNIQYF. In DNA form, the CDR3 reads TGTGCCAGCAGCTTAGAAAGCCTCGCGAAAAACATTCAGTACTTC.

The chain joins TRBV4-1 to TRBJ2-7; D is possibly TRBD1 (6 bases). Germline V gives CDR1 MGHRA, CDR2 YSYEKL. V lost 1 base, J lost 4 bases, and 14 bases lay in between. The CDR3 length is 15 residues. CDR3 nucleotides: TGCGCCAGCAGCCAAGGCCAGGGACAACCTTACGAGCAGTACTTC. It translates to CASSQGQGQPYEQYF.

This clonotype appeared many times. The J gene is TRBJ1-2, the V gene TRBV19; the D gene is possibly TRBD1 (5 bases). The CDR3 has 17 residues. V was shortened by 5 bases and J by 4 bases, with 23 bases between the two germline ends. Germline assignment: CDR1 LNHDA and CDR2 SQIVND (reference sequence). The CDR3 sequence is CASSLNSPGNRRYGYTF. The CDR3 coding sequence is TGTGCCAGTAGTCTAAATAGCCCCGGGAACAGGCGCTATGGCTACACCTTC.

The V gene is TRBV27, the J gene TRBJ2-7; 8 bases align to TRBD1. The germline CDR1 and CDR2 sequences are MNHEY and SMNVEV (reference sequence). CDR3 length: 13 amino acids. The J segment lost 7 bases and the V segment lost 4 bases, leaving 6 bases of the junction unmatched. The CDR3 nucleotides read TGTGCCAGCAGTTCTGAACAGGGGGGAGAGCAGTACGTC. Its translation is CASSSEQGGEQYV.

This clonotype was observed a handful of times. The CDR3 nucleotides read TGTGCCAGCAGCCTCCGGGGACAGGGTGTCAGCCAGCCCCAGCATTTT. Its translation: CASSLRGQGVSQPQHF. V usage is TRBV13 and J usage is TRBJ1-5; 9 bases line up with TRBD1. Unmatched junction bases numbered 12, after V lost 5 bases and J lost 7 bases. This CDR3 has 16 amino acids. Germline V gene sequence: CDR1 PRHDT, CDR2 FYEKMQ (reference sequence).

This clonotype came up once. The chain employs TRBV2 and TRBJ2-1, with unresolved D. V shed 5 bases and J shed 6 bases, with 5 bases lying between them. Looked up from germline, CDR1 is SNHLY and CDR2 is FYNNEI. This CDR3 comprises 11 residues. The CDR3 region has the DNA TGTGCCAGCAGTAAGGGCAATGAGCAGTTCTTC. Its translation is CASSKGNEQFF.

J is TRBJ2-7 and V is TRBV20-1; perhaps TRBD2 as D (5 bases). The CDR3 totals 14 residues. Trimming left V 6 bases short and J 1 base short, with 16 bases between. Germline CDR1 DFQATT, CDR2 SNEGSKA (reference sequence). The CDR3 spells CSASGSRSSYEQYV. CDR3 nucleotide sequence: TGCAGTGCGAGCGGTTCGAGATCATCCTACGAGCAGTACGTC.

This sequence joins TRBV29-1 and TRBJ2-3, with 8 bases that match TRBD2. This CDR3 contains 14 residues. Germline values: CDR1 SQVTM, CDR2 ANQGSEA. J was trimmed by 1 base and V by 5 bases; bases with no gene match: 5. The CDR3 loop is CSVQTSGGTDTQYF. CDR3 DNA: TGCAGCGTTCAAACTAGCGGAGGCACAGATACGCAGTATTTT.

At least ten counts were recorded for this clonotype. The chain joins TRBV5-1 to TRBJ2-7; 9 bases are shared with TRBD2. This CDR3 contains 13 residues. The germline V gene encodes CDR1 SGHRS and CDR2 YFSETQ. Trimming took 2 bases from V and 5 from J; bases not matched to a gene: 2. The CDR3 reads CASSFRLADEQYF. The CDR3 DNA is TGCGCCAGCAGCTTCAGACTAGCGGACGAGCAGTACTTC.